This T cell receptor beta chain comes out of a study of vaccination and CD4 T cells after COVID-19. A remark on this clonotype: What it binds is not known.

Treatment of the sample: approximately 11-day PBMC culture with coronavirus spike peptide pools or control peptides (ViraFEST assay). Regarding the study as a whole: SARS-CoV-2-reactive clonotypes showed a nonsignificant median rise from about 20 to 38.

Germline V gene data show CDR1 as DFQATT and CDR2 as SNEGSKA (reference sequence). The CDR3 loop spans 17 amino acids. V was pared by 6 bases and J by 6 bases, with 17 bases of the junction left unmatched. Researchers used the Oncomine TCR Beta short-read assay to sequence DNA from cultured CD4+ T cells. Using its own MiXCR run on the PCR reads, TCRdb lists one record per CDR3 protein. The sample shows about 14,000 distinct CDR3 sequences, about three fifths of them seen only once. The sequenced sample was CD4+ T cells from blood, cultured in vitro. The clonotype originates from a human donor who had recovered from COVID-19. V and J are TRBV20-1 and TRBJ2-1, with 10 bases aligning to TRBD2. CDR3 protein: CSAVIPEGLAGANEQFF. In DNA form, the CDR3 reads TGCAGTGCCGTAATTCCCGAAGGCCTAGCGGGAGCCAATGAGCAGTTCTTC.